This T cell receptor beta chain was identified during a study of T-cell reconstitution after alpha-beta-depleted transplantation in children. Unique molecular identifiers were incorporated into the prepared TCRbeta library. TCRdb fed the PCR reads into MiXCR, producing one record per CDR3 protein. The table lists around 200,000 distinct CDR3 sequences, about 11% of them singletons, with roughly 30% in the top ten. CDR1 is SGHVS and CDR2 is FNYEAQ in the germline V gene. The length of the CDR3 is 13 residues. The V gene lost 4 bases and the J gene lost 3 bases, with 9 bases spanning the gap. This clonotype was seen repeatedly, ten times or more. What it binds is unknown. General study points: There were some patients whose high TCRbeta diversity at day 60 came from surviving recipient T cells and thymic progenitors. Most T-cell counts and diversity one year after the transplant came from T cells that were newly produced. Two months or so post-transplant, alpha-beta T cells reportedly derived from several hundred expanded graft clones.

The sample was PBMCs, taken before TCRalphabeta/CD19-depleted stem cell transplant. This TCR came from a child less than two years old with acute myeloid leukemia, due to receive a stem cell transplant. V is TRBV7-6 and J is TRBJ1-2; a possible D gene is TRBD1 (5 bases). CDR3 sequence: CASSSVQDYGYTF. For the CDR3, the DNA is TGTGCCAGCAGCTCAGTACAGGACTATGGCTACACCTTC.